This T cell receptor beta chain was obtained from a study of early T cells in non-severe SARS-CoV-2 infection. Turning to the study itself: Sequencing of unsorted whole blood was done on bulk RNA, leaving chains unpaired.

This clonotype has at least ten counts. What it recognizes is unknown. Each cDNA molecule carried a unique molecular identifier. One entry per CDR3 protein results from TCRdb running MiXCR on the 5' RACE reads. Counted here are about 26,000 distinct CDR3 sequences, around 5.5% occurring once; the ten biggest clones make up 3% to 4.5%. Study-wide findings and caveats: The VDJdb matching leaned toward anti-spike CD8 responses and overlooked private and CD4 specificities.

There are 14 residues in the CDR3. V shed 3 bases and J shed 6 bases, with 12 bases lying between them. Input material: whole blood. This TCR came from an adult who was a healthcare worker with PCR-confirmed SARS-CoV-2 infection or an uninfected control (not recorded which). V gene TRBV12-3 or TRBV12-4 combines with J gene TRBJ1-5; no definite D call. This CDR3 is CASSFSLNGQPQHF. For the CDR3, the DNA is TGTGCCAGCAGTTTTAGTCTAAATGGTCAGCCCCAGCATTTT.